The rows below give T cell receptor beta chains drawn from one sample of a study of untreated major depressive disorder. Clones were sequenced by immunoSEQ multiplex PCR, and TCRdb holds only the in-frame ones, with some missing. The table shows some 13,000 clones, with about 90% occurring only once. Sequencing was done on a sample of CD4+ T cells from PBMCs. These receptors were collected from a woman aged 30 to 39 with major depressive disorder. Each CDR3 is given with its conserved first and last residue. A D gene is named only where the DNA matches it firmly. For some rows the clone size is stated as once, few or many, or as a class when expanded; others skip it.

cdr3_aa: CASSFDSSGNTIYF
cdr3_nt: TGTGCCAGCAGCTTTGACAGCTCTGGAAACACCATATATTTT
j_call: TRBJ1-3
clone_size: NA
d_call: NA
v_call: TRBV5-6

cdr3_aa: CASRLFAGGSIQPQHF
cdr3_nt: TGTGCCAGCCGCTTATTCGCCGGGGGATCGATTCAGCCCCAGCATTTT
j_call: TRBJ1-5
clone_size: NA
d_call: NA
v_call: TRBV27

cdr3_aa: CASSPGTGLDTEAFF
cdr3_nt: TGCGCCAGCAGCCCAGGGACAGGTCTGGACACTGAAGCTTTCTTT
j_call: TRBJ1-1
clone_size: NA
d_call: TRBD1
v_call: TRBV5-1

cdr3_aa: CASSLNRDTEAFF
cdr3_nt: TGTGCCAGCAGCTTAAACAGGGACACTGAAGCTTTCTTT
j_call: TRBJ1-1
clone_size: NA
d_call: NA
v_call: TRBV7-2

cdr3_aa: CASREPGESGQPQHF
cdr3_nt: TGTGCCAGCAGGGAGCCCGGCGAATCGGGTCAGCCCCAGCATTTT
j_call: TRBJ1-5
clone_size: NA
d_call: NA
v_call: TRBV6-6

cdr3_aa: CAIVQGRGNTEAFF
cdr3_nt: TGTGCCATCGTACAGGGTAGGGGGAACACTGAAGCTTTCTTT
j_call: TRBJ1-1
clone_size: once
d_call: NA
v_call: TRBV10-3

cdr3_aa: CASGSTGFYEQYF
cdr3_nt: TGTGCTAGTGGTTCGACAGGGTTCTACGAGCAGTACTTC
j_call: TRBJ2-7
clone_size: NA
d_call: TRBD1
v_call: TRBV12-5

cdr3_aa: CASSLTFGGPNEQFF
cdr3_nt: TGTGCCAGCAGCTTAACATTCGGGGGCCCCAATGAGCAGTTCTTC
j_call: TRBJ2-1
clone_size: NA
d_call: NA
v_call: TRBV7-9

cdr3_aa: CSSRENEKLFF
cdr3_nt: TGCAGCAGTAGAGAGAATGAAAAACTGTTTTTT
j_call: TRBJ1-4
clone_size: NA
d_call: NA
v_call: TRBV29-1

cdr3_aa: CASSLSGTGKYIIYF
cdr3_nt: TGTGCCAGCAGTTTATCGGGGACAGGGAAGTATATCATATATTTT
j_call: TRBJ1-3
clone_size: NA
d_call: TRBD1
v_call: TRBV27

cdr3_aa: CAIGPGQGLAEAFF
cdr3_nt: TGTGCCATCGGCCCGGGACAGGGTTTGGCTGAAGCTTTCTTT
j_call: TRBJ1-1
clone_size: once
d_call: TRBD1
v_call: TRBV10-3

cdr3_aa: CASSWGGQASNQPQHF
cdr3_nt: TGTGCCAGCAGCTGGGGGGGTCAGGCTAGCAATCAGCCCCAGCATTTT
j_call: TRBJ1-5
clone_size: NA
d_call: NA
v_call: TRBV5-6

cdr3_aa: CASSFKVAGVYNEQFF
cdr3_nt: TGTGCCAGCAGTTTTAAGGTCGCGGGGGTGTACAATGAGCAGTTCTTC
j_call: TRBJ2-1
clone_size: once
d_call: TRBD2
v_call: TRBV27

cdr3_aa: CASSAGQGTYGYTF
cdr3_nt: TGTGCCAGCAGTGCGGGACAGGGAACCTATGGCTACACCTTC
j_call: TRBJ1-2
clone_size: NA
d_call: TRBD1
v_call: TRBV25-1

cdr3_aa: CASREGLDADTQYF
cdr3_nt: TGTGCCAGCAGGGAAGGACTAGACGCAGATACGCAGTATTTT
j_call: TRBJ2-3
clone_size: NA
d_call: TRBD2
v_call: TRBV6-5

cdr3_aa: CASSPGPSYEQYF
cdr3_nt: TGTGCCAGCAGCCCGGGCCCCTCCTACGAGCAGTACTTC
j_call: TRBJ2-7
clone_size: NA
d_call: NA
v_call: TRBV5-6

cdr3_aa: CASSQDLAGVGEKLFF
cdr3_nt: TGCGCCAGCAGCCAAGATCTTGCAGGGGTCGGTGAAAAACTGTTTTTT
j_call: TRBJ1-4
clone_size: NA
d_call: NA
v_call: TRBV4-3

cdr3_aa: CAISVGFGSRGGNEQFF
cdr3_nt: TGTGCCATCAGTGTCGGTTTTGGGTCTAGAGGGGGCAATGAGCAGTTCTTC
j_call: TRBJ2-1
clone_size: NA
d_call: NA
v_call: TRBV10-3

cdr3_aa: CASSPGLSYNEQFF
cdr3_nt: TGTGCCAGCTCACCCGGACTGTCCTACAATGAGCAGTTCTTC
j_call: TRBJ2-1
clone_size: NA
d_call: NA
v_call: TRBV18

cdr3_aa: CASSYILDEKLFF
cdr3_nt: TGTGCCAGCAGTTACATCTTGGATGAAAAACTGTTTTTT
j_call: TRBJ1-4
clone_size: NA
d_call: NA
v_call: TRBV6-5

cdr3_aa: CSVGFSYSYEQYF
cdr3_nt: TGCAGCGTTGGGTTTTCCTACTCCTACGAGCAGTACTTC
j_call: TRBJ2-7
clone_size: NA
d_call: NA
v_call: TRBV29-1

cdr3_aa: CASGFQKAAGIQYF
cdr3_nt: TGTGCTAGTGGTTTTCAGAAAGCGGCGGGCATTCAGTACTTC
j_call: TRBJ2-4
clone_size: once
d_call: NA
v_call: TRBV12-5

cdr3_aa: CASSLTGIYEQYF
cdr3_nt: TGTGCCAGCAGCTTAACAGGGATCTACGAGCAGTACTTC
j_call: TRBJ2-7
clone_size: NA
d_call: NA
v_call: TRBV7-3

cdr3_aa: CASSGNTGELFF
cdr3_nt: TGTGCCAGCAGCGGGAACACCGGGGAGCTGTTTTTT
j_call: TRBJ2-2
clone_size: NA
d_call: NA
v_call: TRBV6-1

cdr3_aa: CASSSTWDREGEKLFF
cdr3_nt: TGTGCCAGCAGTTCAACCTGGGACAGGGAGGGGGAAAAACTGTTTTTT
j_call: TRBJ1-4
clone_size: NA
d_call: TRBD1
v_call: TRBV11-3

cdr3_aa: CASSFGSRVATGELFF
cdr3_nt: TGTGCCAGCAGTTTTGGGTCGAGGGTGGCCACCGGGGAGCTGTTTTTT
j_call: TRBJ2-2
clone_size: few
d_call: NA
v_call: TRBV27

cdr3_aa: CAWRGYIYGYTF
cdr3_nt: TGTGCCTGGAGGGGGTACATCTATGGCTACACCTTC
j_call: TRBJ1-2
clone_size: once
d_call: NA
v_call: TRBV30

cdr3_aa: CASSLVRGNYGYTF
cdr3_nt: TGTGCCAGCAGCTTGGTGAGGGGAAACTATGGCTACACCTTC
j_call: TRBJ1-2
clone_size: NA
d_call: NA
v_call: TRBV5-4

cdr3_aa: CASSPRQGAYEQYF
cdr3_nt: TGTGCCAGCAGCCCCCGACAGGGGGCTTACGAGCAGTACTTC
j_call: TRBJ2-7
clone_size: NA
d_call: TRBD1
v_call: TRBV11-1

cdr3_aa: CASIGKTYGYTF
cdr3_nt: TGTGCCAGCATTGGAAAGACCTATGGCTACACCTTC
j_call: TRBJ1-2
clone_size: NA
d_call: NA
v_call: TRBV9

cdr3_aa: CAWSPKGFYNEQFF
cdr3_nt: TGTGCCTGGAGTCCCAAGGGGTTTTACAATGAGCAGTTCTTC
j_call: TRBJ2-1
clone_size: NA
d_call: NA
v_call: TRBV30

cdr3_aa: CASSFGGNSNQPQHF
cdr3_nt: TGTGCCAGCAGCTTTGGTGGAAATAGCAATCAGCCCCAGCATTTT
j_call: TRBJ1-5
clone_size: NA
d_call: NA
v_call: TRBV11-2

cdr3_aa: CASSPRYEQYF
cdr3_nt: TGTGCCAGCAGCCCCCGATACGAGCAGTACTTC
j_call: TRBJ2-7
clone_size: NA
d_call: NA
v_call: TRBV11-3

cdr3_aa: CASRFSGGRADTQYF
cdr3_nt: TGTGCCAGCAGGTTTTCGGGGGGCCGCGCAGATACGCAGTATTTT
j_call: TRBJ2-3
clone_size: NA
d_call: NA
v_call: TRBV28

cdr3_aa: CASFGGFSGANVLTF
cdr3_nt: TGTGCCAGCTTCGGAGGGTTTTCCGGGGCCAACGTCCTGACTTTC
j_call: TRBJ2-6
clone_size: NA
d_call: NA
v_call: TRBV18

cdr3_aa: CASSPATFDRPNTEAFF
cdr3_nt: TGCGCCAGCAGCCCCGCGACCTTTGACAGGCCGAACACTGAAGCTTTCTTT
j_call: TRBJ1-1
clone_size: NA
d_call: NA
v_call: TRBV4-1

cdr3_aa: CSVERGLAGEWVQETQYF
cdr3_nt: TGCAGCGTTGAAAGGGGACTAGCGGGAGAGTGGGTTCAAGAGACCCAGTACTTC
j_call: TRBJ2-5
clone_size: NA
d_call: TRBD2
v_call: TRBV29-1

cdr3_aa: CATSRGQGTDTQYF
cdr3_nt: TGTGCCACCAGCAGAGGGCAGGGGACAGATACGCAGTATTTT
j_call: TRBJ2-3
clone_size: NA
d_call: NA
v_call: TRBV15

cdr3_aa: CASSESGNTGELFF
cdr3_nt: TGTGCCAGCAGTGAAAGTGGGAACACCGGGGAGCTGTTTTTT
j_call: TRBJ2-2
clone_size: NA
d_call: NA
v_call: TRBV2

cdr3_aa: CASSSPPSKAGGLNNEQFF
cdr3_nt: TGTGCCAGCAGCTCACCCCCTTCTAAGGCGGGAGGGTTGAACAATGAGCAGTTCTTC
j_call: TRBJ2-1
clone_size: NA
d_call: TRBD2
v_call: TRBV7-6

cdr3_aa: CASSAYLRTSGFTDTQYF
cdr3_nt: TGTGCCAGCAGTGCCTACCTCCGGACTAGCGGCTTCACAGATACGCAGTATTTT
j_call: TRBJ2-3
clone_size: NA
d_call: TRBD2
v_call: TRBV27

cdr3_aa: CASRYRDRGDYGYTF
cdr3_nt: TGTGCCAGCAGATACCGGGACAGGGGCGACTATGGCTACACCTTC
j_call: TRBJ1-2
clone_size: NA
d_call: TRBD1
v_call: TRBV6-1

cdr3_aa: CASSIQEYSGNTIYF
cdr3_nt: TGTGCCAGCAGTATCCAGGAGTACTCTGGAAACACCATATATTTT
j_call: TRBJ1-3
clone_size: NA
d_call: NA
v_call: TRBV6-1

cdr3_aa: CASSVGRGSYEQYF
cdr3_nt: TGTGCCAGCAGTGTGGGCAGGGGCTCCTACGAGCAGTACTTC
j_call: TRBJ2-7
clone_size: NA
d_call: NA
v_call: TRBV2

cdr3_aa: CSVVEGNTEAFF
cdr3_nt: TGCAGCGTGGTTGAAGGGAACACTGAAGCTTTCTTT
j_call: TRBJ1-1
clone_size: once
d_call: NA
v_call: TRBV29-1

cdr3_aa: CASSPGDRDEKLFF
cdr3_nt: TGTGCCAGCAGTCCTGGGGACAGGGATGAAAAACTGTTTTTT
j_call: TRBJ1-4
clone_size: NA
d_call: TRBD1
v_call: TRBV25-1

cdr3_aa: CASRARLAGRYEQYF
cdr3_nt: TGTGCCAGCAGGGCCAGACTAGCGGGACGCTACGAGCAGTACTTC
j_call: TRBJ2-7
clone_size: NA
d_call: TRBD2
v_call: TRBV2

cdr3_aa: CASSISPRAFQETQYF
cdr3_nt: TGTGCCAGCAGCATTAGCCCTAGGGCCTTCCAAGAGACCCAGTACTTC
j_call: TRBJ2-5
clone_size: NA
d_call: NA
v_call: TRBV7-2

cdr3_aa: CASSLARGRQETQYF
cdr3_nt: TGTGCCAGCAGCTTAGCCCGGGGCAGACAAGAGACCCAGTACTTC
j_call: TRBJ2-5
clone_size: NA
d_call: NA
v_call: TRBV7-6

cdr3_aa: CSARPGQPEVF
cdr3_nt: TGCAGTGCTAGACCCGGACAGCCTGAAGTCTTC
j_call: TRBJ2-4
clone_size: NA
d_call: NA
v_call: TRBV20-1

cdr3_aa: CASSETSGSRGEQFF
cdr3_nt: TGTGCCAGCAGTGAGACGAGCGGGAGTCGGGGTGAGCAGTTCTTC
j_call: TRBJ2-1
clone_size: NA
d_call: TRBD2
v_call: TRBV2

cdr3_aa: CASSQRTGEVYGYTF
cdr3_nt: TGCGCCAGCAGCCAGAGGACAGGGGAAGTCTATGGCTACACCTTC
j_call: TRBJ1-2
clone_size: once
d_call: TRBD1
v_call: TRBV4-1

cdr3_aa: CASSETRWTASGANVLTF
cdr3_nt: TGCGCCAGCAGTGAGACACGGTGGACAGCCTCTGGGGCCAACGTCCTGACTTTC
j_call: TRBJ2-6
clone_size: NA
d_call: NA
v_call: TRBV10-2

cdr3_aa: CASSYSSRPTEAFF
cdr3_nt: TGTGCCAGCAGTTACTCGAGCAGGCCCACTGAAGCTTTCTTT
j_call: TRBJ1-1
clone_size: NA
d_call: NA
v_call: TRBV6-5

cdr3_aa: CASSGENRWVDEQFF
cdr3_nt: TGTGCCAGCAGTGGAGAGAATAGGTGGGTGGATGAGCAGTTCTTC
j_call: TRBJ2-1
clone_size: NA
d_call: NA
v_call: TRBV2

cdr3_aa: CASSGTAHNEQFF
cdr3_nt: TGTGCCAGCAGCGGGACAGCGCACAATGAGCAGTTCTTC
j_call: TRBJ2-1
clone_size: NA
d_call: NA
v_call: TRBV9

cdr3_aa: CAISSRQLPEAFF
cdr3_nt: TGTGCCATCAGTTCCAGACAGCTCCCTGAAGCTTTCTTT
j_call: TRBJ1-1
clone_size: NA
d_call: NA
v_call: TRBV10-3

cdr3_aa: CATIEGRGDNEQFF
cdr3_nt: TGTGCCACCATTGAGGGGAGGGGAGACAATGAGCAGTTCTTC
j_call: TRBJ2-1
clone_size: NA
d_call: TRBD2
v_call: TRBV15